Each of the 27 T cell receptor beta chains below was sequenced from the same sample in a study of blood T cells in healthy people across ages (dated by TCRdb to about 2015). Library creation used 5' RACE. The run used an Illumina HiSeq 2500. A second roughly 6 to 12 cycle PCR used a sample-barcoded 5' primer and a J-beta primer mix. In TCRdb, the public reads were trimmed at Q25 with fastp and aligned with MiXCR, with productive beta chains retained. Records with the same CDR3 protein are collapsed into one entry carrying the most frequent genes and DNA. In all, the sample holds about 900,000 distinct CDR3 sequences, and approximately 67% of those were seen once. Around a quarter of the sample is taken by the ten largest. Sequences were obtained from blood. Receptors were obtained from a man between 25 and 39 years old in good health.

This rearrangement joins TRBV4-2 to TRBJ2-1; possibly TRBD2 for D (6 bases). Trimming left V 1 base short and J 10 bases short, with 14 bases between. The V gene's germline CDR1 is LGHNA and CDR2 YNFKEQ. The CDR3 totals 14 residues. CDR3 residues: CASSQAGGGREQFF. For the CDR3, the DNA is TGTGCCAGCAGCCAAGCCGGGGGAGGAAGAGAGCAGTTCTTC.

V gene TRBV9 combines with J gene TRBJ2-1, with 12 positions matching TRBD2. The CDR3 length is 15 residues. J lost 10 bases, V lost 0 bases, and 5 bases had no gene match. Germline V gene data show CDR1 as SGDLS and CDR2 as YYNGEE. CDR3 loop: CASSVAHGLAGEQFF. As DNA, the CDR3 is TGTGCCAGCAGCGTAGCTCACGGACTAGCGGGGGAGCAGTTCTTC.

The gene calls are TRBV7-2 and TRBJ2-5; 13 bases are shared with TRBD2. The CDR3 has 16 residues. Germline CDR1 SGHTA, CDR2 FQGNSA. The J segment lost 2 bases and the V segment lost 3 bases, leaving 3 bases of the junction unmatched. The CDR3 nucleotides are TGTGCCAGCAGCTTCCCGGGACTAGCGGGACAAGAGACCCAGTACTTC. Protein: CASSFPGLAGQETQYF.

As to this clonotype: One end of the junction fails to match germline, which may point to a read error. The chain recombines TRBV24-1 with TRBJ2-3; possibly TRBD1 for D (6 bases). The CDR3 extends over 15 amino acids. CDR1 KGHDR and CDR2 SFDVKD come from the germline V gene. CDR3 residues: CAASDPRQGTDTQYF. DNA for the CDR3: TGTGCCGCCAGTGATCCGCGACAGGGCACAGATACGCAGTATTTT.

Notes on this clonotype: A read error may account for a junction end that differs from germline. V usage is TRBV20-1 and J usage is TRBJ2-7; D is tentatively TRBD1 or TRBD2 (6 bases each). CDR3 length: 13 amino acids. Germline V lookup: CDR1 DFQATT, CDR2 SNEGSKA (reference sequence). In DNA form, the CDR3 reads TGCGGTGCTAGAGGTGGGGGGCACTACGAGCAGTACTTC. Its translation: CGARGGGHYEQYF.

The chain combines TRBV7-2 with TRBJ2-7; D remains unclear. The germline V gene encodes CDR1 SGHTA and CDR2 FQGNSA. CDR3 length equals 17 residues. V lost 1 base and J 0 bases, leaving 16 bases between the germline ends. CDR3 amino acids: CASSLGPLTTASYEQYF. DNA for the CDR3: TGTGCCAGCAGCTTAGGGCCCCTGACGACTGCCTCCTACGAGCAGTACTTC.

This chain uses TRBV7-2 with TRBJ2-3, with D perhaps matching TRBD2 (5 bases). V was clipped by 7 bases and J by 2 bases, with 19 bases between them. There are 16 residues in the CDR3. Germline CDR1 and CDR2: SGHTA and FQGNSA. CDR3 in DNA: TGTGCCAGCACACTCAATCCGGCGCTAGCCACAGATACGCAGTATTTT. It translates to CASTLNPALATDTQYF. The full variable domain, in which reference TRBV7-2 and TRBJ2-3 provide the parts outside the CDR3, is GAGVSQSPSNKVTEKGKDVELRCDPISGHTALYWYRQSLGQGLEFLIYFQGNSAPDKSGLPSDRFSAERTGGSVSTLTIQRTQQEDSAVYLCASTLNPALATDTQYFGPGTRLTVL.

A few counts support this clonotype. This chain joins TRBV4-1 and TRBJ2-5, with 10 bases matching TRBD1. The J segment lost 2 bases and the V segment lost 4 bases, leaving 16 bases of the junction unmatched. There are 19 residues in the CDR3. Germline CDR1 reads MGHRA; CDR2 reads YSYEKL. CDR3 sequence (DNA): TGCGCCAGCAGCCCAGCTGGGTGGGGACAGGGGACTGTGCAAGAGACCCAGTACTTC. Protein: CASSPAGWGQGTVQETQYF.

The CDR3 DNA sequence: TGTGCCAGCAGTGAAATGGGCCAGACCTACGAGCAGTACTTC. Its translation is CASSEMGQTYEQYF. The chain recombines TRBV6-1 with TRBJ2-7; D is uncertain. Germline V gives CDR1 MNHNS, CDR2 SASEGT. This CDR3 comprises 14 residues. Trimming took off 2 bases at V and 2 bases at J, with 10 bases between the two ends.

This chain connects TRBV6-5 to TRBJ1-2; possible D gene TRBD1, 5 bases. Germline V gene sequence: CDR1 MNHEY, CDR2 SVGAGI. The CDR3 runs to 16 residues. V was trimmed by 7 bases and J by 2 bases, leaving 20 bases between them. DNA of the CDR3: TGTGCCAGCATTCCGGTCTCGGGGGGGGGAAACTATGGCTACACCTTC. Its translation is CASIPVSGGGNYGYTF.

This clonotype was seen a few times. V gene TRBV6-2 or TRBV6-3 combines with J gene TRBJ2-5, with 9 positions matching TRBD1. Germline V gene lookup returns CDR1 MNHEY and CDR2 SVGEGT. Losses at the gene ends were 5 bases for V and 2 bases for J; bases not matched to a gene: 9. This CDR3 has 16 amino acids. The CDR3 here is CASSPAWTGAQETQYF. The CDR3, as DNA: TGTGCCAGCAGTCCGGCTTGGACAGGGGCGCAAGAGACCCAGTACTTC.

The CDR3 nucleotides are TGTGCCAGCAGCTTAACGACATATAGCAGCGAGCAGTACTTC. It specifies CASSLTTYSSEQYF. V is TRBV7-3 and J is TRBJ2-7; D not resolved. V lost 0 bases, J lost 6 bases, and 12 bases lay in between. This CDR3 has 14 amino acids. CDR1 is SGHTA, CDR2 FQGTGA, per germline.

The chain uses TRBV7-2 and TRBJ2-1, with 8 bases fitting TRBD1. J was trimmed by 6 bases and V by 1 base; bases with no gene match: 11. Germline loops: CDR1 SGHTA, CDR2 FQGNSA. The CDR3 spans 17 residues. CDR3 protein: CASSLVGSQGARNEQFF. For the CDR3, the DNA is TGTGCCAGCAGCTTAGTTGGGAGTCAGGGGGCTCGCAATGAGCAGTTCTTC.

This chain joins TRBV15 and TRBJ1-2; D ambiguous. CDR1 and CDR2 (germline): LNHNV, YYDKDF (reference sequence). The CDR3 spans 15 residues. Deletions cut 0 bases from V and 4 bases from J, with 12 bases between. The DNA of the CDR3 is TGTGCCACCAGCAGAGATCCGGGATCGCTCTATGGCTACACCTTC. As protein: CATSRDPGSLYGYTF.

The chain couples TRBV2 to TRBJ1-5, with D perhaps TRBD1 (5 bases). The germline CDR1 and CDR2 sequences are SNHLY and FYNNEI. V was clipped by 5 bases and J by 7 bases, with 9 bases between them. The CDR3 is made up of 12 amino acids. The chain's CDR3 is CASSFRDQPQHF. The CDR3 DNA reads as TGTGCCAGCAGTTTCAGGGACCAGCCCCAGCATTTT.

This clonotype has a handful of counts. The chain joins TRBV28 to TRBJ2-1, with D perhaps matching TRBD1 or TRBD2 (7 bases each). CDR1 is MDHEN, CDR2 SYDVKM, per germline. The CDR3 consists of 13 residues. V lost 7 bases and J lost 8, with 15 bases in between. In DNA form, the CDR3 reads TGTGCCAGCACTCAGGGGGGGGGCCATGAGCAGTTCTTC. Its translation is CASTQGGGHEQFF.

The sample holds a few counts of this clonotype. The DNA for the CDR3 is TGTGCCAGCAGCTCGCCGGGACTAGCGCCCTACGAGCAGTACTTC. It codes for CASSSPGLAPYEQYF. The J gene is TRBJ2-7, the V gene TRBV11-2, with TRBD2 matching 10 bases. Germline V gene sequence: CDR1 SGHAT, CDR2 FQNNGV. The CDR3 extends over 15 amino acids. Losses at the gene ends were 4 bases for V and 2 bases for J; bases not matched to a gene: 5. The full variable domain, its missing parts supplied by reference TRBV11-2 and TRBJ2-7, is EAGVAQSPRYKIIEKRQSVAFWCNPISGHATLYWYQQILGQGPKLLIQFQNNGVVDDSQLPKDRFSAERLKGVDSTLKIQPAKLEDSAVYLCASSSPGLAPYEQYFGPGTRLTVT.

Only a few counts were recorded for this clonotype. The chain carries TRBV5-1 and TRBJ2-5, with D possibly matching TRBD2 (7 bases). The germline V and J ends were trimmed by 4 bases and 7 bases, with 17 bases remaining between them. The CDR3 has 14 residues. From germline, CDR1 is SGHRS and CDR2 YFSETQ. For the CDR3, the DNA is TGCGCCAGCAGCCCTTCGGGGGGCCGCGGGACCCAGTACTTC. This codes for CASSPSGGRGTQYF. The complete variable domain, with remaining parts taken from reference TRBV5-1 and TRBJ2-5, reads KAGVTQTPRYLIKTRGQQVTLSCSPISGHRSVSWYQQTPGQGLQFLFEYFSETQRNKGNFPGRFSGRQFSNSRSEMNVSTLELGDSALYLCASSPSGGRGTQYFGPGTRLLVL.

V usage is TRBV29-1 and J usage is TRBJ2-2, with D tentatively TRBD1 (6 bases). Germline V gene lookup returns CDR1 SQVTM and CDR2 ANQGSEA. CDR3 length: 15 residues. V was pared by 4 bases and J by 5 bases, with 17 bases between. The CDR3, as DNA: TGCAGCGTTGTTTTCGTGACAGGAGGAACCGGGGAGCTGTTTTTT. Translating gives CSVVFVTGGTGELFF.

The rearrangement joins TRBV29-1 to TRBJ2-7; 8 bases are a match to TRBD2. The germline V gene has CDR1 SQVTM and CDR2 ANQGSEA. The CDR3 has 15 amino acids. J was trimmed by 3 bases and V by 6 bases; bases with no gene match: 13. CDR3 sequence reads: CSVEGIAGSSYEQYF. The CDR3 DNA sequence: TGCAGCGTCGAGGGAATAGCGGGGTCGAGCTACGAGCAGTACTTC.

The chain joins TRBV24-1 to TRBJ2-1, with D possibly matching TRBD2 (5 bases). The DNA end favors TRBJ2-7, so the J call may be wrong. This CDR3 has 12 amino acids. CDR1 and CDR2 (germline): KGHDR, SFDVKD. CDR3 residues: CATSDEGEEQYF. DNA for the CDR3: TGTGCCACCAGTGACGAGGGAGAGGAGCAGTACTTC.

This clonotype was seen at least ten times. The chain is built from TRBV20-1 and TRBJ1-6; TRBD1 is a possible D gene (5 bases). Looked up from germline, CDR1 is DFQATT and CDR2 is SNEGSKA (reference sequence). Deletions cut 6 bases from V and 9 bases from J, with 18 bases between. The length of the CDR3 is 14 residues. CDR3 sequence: CSAPPGTGVSPLHF. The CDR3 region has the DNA TGCAGTGCGCCCCCCGGAACGGGGGTTTCACCCCTCCACTTT.

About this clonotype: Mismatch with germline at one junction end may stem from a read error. The CDR3 bases are TGCGCCACCAGCAGAGATAATGTCGGGGAGGAACCTTTCTTT. Protein: CATSRDNVGEEPFF. J is TRBJ1-1 and V is TRBV15; no reliable D call. The CDR3 totals 14 residues. CDR1 and CDR2 (germline): LNHNV, YYDKDF (reference sequence).

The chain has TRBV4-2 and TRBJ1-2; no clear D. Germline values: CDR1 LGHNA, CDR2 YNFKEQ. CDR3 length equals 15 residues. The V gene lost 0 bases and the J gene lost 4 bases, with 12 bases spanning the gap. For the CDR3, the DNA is TGTGCCAGCAGCCAAGAAGATCCTACCATCTATGGCTACACCTTC. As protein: CASSQEDPTIYGYTF.

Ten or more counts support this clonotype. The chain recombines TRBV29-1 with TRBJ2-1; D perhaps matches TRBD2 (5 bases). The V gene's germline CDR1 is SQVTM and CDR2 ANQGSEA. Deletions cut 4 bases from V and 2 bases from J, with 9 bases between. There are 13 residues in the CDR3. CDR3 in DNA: TGCAGCGTTGGACGGGATCCCTACAATGAGCAGTTCTTC. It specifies CSVGRDPYNEQFF.

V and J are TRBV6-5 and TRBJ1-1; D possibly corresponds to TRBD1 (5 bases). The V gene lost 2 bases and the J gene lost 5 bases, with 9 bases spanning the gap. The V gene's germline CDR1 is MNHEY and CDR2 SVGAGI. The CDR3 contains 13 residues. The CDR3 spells CASSYGGVTEAFF. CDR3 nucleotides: TGTGCCAGCAGTTACGGAGGGGTGACTGAAGCTTTCTTT.

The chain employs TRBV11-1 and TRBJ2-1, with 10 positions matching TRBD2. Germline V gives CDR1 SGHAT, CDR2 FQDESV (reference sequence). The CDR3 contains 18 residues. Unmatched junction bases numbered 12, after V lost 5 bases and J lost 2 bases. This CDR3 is CASSRRRTSGQTYNEQFF. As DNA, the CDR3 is TGTGCCAGCAGCCGACGTAGGACTAGCGGCCAAACCTACAATGAGCAGTTCTTC.